This T cell receptor beta chain was captured in a study of T cells after yellow fever vaccination. Study conclusions and caveats: Post-booster samples contained most primary-vaccination clones (roughly 96% CD4, roughly 88% CD8). Some clonotypes, a small share, were shared between CD4 and CD8 compartments.

The TCR cDNA carried a universal primer site and UMIs from 5'RACE template switching. TCRdb processed the 5' RACE reads anew with MiXCR; each CDR3 protein has one entry. The data hold approximately 300,000 distinct CDR3 sequences, with around 13% observed a single time. The ends were cut back, 6 bases at V and 5 bases at J, with 16 bases in the middle. The V gene's germline CDR1 is SGHTA and CDR2 FQGNSA. The CDR3 consists of 14 residues. This clonotype was found a few times. Its target is not known. The sample here was CD4+ T cells sorted from PBMCs, taken 45 days after the yellow fever booster vaccination. The clonotype was recovered from a man younger than 40 who received the YFV17D yellow fever vaccine. The chain couples TRBV7-2 to TRBJ2-5; possibly TRBD1 or TRBD2 for D (5 bases each). As DNA, the CDR3 is TGTGCCAGCAGACCGGGACCTTCGAAGGAGACCCAGTACTTC. Protein product: CASRPGPSKETQYF. Full variable domain (rest looked up from reference TRBV7-2 and TRBJ2-5): GAGVSQSPSNKVTEKGKDVELRCDPISGHTALYWYRQSLGQGLEFLIYFQGNSAPDKSGLPSDRFSAERTGGSVSTLTIQRTQQEDSAVYLCASRPGPSKETQYFGPGTRLLVL.